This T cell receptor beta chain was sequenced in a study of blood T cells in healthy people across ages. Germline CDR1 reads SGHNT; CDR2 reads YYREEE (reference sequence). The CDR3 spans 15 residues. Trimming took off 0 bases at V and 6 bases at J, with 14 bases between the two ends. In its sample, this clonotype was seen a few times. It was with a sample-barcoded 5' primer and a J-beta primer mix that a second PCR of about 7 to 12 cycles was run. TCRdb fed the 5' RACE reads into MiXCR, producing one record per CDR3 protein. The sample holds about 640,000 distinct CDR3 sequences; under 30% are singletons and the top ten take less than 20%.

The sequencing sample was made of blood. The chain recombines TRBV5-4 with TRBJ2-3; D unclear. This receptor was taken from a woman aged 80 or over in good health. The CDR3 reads CASSLDPKSGDTQYF. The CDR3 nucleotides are TGTGCCAGCAGCTTGGATCCGAAAAGTGGGGATACGCAGTATTTT.